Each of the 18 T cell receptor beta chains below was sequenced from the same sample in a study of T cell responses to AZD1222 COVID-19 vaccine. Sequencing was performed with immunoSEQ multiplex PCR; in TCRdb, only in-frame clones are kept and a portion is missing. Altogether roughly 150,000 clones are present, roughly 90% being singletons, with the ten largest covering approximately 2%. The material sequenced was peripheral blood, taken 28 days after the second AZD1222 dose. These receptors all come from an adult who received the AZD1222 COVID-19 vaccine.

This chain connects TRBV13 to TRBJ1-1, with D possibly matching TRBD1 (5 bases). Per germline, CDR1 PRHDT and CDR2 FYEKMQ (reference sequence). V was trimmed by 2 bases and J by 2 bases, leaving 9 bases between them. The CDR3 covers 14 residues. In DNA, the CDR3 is TGTGCCAGCAGCTTATTGGGGGTAAACACTGAAGCTTTCTTT. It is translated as CASSLLGVNTEAFF.

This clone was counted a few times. CDR3 region: CASSLDRTRYNEQFF. The CDR3 DNA reads TGTGCCAGCAGCTTAGACCGGACGAGGTATAATGAGCAGTTCTTC. This chain uses TRBV7-2 with TRBJ2-1; D gene uncertain. V lost 1 base, J lost 7 bases, and 14 bases lay in between. Germline CDR1 reads SGHTA; CDR2 reads FQGNSA. The length of the CDR3 is 15 residues.

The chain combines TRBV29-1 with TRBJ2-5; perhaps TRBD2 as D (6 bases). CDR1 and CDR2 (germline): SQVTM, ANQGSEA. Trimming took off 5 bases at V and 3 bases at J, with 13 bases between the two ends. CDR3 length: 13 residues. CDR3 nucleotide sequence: TGCAGCGTTTTGGGATCGGGGGAAGAGACCCAGTACTTC. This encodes CSVLGSGEETQYF.

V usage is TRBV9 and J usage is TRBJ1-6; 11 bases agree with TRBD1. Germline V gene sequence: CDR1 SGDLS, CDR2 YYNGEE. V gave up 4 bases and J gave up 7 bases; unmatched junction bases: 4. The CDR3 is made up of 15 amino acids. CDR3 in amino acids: CASSSRTGGNSPLHF. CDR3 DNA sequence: TGTGCCAGCAGCTCCCGGACAGGGGGCAATTCACCCCTCCACTTT. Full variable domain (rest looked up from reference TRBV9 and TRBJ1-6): DSGVTQTPKHLITATGQRVTLRCSPRSGDLSVYWYQQSLDQGLQFLIQYYNGEERAKGNILERFSAQQFPDLHSELNLSSLELGDSALYFCASSSRTGGNSPLHFGNGTRLTVT.

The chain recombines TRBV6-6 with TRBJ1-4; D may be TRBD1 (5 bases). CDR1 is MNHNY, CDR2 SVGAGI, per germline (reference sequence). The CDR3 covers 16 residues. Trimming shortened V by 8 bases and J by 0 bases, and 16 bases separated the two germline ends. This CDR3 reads CASYVGGKATNEKLFF. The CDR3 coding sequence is TGTGCCAGCTATGTTGGGGGGAAAGCAACTAATGAAAAACTGTTTTTT.

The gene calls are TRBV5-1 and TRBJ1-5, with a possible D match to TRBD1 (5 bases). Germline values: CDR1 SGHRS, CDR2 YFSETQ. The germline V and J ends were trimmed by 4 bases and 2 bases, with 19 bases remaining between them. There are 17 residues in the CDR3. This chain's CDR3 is CASSRDPQSHGNQPQHF. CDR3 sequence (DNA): TGCGCCAGCAGCCGGGACCCTCAGAGCCACGGCAATCAGCCCCAGCATTTT.

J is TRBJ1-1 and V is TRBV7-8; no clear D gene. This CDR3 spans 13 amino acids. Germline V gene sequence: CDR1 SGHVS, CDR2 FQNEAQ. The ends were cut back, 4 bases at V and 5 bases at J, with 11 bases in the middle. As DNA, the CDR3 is TGTGCCAGCAGCTCTCCAGGAAGAACTGAAGCTTTCTTT. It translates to CASSSPGRTEAFF.

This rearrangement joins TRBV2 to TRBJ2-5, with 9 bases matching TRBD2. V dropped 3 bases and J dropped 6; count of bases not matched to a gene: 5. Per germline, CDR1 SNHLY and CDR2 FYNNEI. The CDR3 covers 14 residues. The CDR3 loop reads CASSDAGGLKTQYF. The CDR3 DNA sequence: TGTGCCAGCAGTGATGCGGGGGGGCTGAAGACCCAGTACTTC.

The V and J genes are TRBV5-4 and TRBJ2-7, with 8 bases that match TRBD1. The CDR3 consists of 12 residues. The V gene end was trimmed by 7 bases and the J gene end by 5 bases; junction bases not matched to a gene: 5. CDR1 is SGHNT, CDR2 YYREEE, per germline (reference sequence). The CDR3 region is CASSRGPNEQYF. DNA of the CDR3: TGTGCCAGCTCCAGGGGGCCCAACGAGCAGTACTTC.

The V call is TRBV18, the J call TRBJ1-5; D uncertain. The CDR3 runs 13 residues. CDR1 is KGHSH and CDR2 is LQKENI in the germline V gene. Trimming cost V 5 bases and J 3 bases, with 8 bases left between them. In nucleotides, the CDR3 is TGTGCCAGCTCATTATCTCCCAATCAGCCCCAGCATTTT. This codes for CASSLSPNQPQHF.

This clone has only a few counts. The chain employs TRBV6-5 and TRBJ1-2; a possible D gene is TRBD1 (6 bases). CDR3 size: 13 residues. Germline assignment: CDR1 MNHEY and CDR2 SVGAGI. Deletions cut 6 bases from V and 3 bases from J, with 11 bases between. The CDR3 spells CASRRDKDYGYTF. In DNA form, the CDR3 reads TGTGCCAGCAGAAGGGACAAAGACTATGGCTACACCTTC.

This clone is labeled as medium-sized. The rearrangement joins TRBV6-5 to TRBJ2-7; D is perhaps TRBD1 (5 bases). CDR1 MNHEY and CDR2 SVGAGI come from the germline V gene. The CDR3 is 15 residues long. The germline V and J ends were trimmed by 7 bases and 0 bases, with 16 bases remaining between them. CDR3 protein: CASIQTADSSYEQYF. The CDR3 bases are TGTGCCAGCATCCAGACAGCAGATAGCTCCTACGAGCAGTACTTC.

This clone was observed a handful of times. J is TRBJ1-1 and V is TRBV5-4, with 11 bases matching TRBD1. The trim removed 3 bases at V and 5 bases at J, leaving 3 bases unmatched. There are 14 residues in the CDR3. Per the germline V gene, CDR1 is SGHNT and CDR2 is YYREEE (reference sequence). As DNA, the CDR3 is TGTGCCAGCAGCTCAGGGACAGGGGGGACTGAAGCTTTCTTT. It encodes CASSSGTGGTEAFF.

The CDR3 region is CASSYGTGSGYTF. CDR3 nucleotide sequence: TGTGCCAGCAGCTACGGGACAGGGTCTGGCTACACCTTC. The chain couples TRBV7-2 to TRBJ1-2, with 9 bases lining up with TRBD1. The CDR3 spans 13 residues. Trimming cost V 4 bases and J 7 bases; bases outside gene matches: 4. CDR1 and CDR2 (germline): SGHTA, FQGNSA.

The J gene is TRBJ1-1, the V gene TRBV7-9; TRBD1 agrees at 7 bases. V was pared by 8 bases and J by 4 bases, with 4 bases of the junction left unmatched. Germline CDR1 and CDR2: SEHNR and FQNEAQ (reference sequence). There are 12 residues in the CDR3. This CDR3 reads CASSTGSTEAFF. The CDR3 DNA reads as TGTGCCAGCTCGACAGGGAGCACTGAAGCTTTCTTT.

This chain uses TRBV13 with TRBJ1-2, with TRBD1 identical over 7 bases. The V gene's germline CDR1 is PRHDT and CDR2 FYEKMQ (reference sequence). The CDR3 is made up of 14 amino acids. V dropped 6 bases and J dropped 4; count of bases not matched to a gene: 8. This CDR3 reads CASSPSGTVYGYTF. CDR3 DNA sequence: TGTGCCAGCAGTCCCTCCGGGACAGTCTATGGCTACACCTTC.

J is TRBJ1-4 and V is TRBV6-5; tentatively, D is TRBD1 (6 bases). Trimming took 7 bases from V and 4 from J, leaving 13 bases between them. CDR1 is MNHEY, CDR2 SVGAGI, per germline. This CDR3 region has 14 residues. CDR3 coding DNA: TGTGCCAGCACCTCGGGACACCTTAATGAAAAACTGTTTTTT. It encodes CASTSGHLNEKLFF.

CDR3 nucleotides: TGTGCCAGCAGTCCAAGGGCACAATCCTACGAGCAGTACTTC. Protein: CASSPRAQSYEQYF. The chain recombines TRBV27 with TRBJ2-7; D unresolved. This CDR3 contains 14 residues. V lost 5 bases and J 1 base, leaving 12 bases between the germline ends. CDR1 and CDR2 (germline): MNHEY, SMNVEV (reference sequence).